These 14 T cell receptor beta chains originate from one sample sequenced in a study of cytomegalovirus exposure and HLA in healthy donors. The PCR made use of 60 Vbeta and 13 Jbeta primers. The assay was immunoSEQ multiplex PCR, and TCRdb's table has in-frame clones only and misses some. The sample lists a few hundred thousand clones; approximately 83% were seen once. The sequenced sample consisted of PBMCs. The source is a woman aged 45-60 years in good health and CMV-seropositive.

This chain connects TRBV11-2 to TRBJ2-7; no definite D call. There are 12 residues in the CDR3. CDR1 is SGHAT, CDR2 FQNNGV, per germline. Between the trimmed V and J ends, which lost 6 bases and 4 bases, there was a span of 10 bases. The CDR3 DNA sequence: TGTGCCAGCAGTCAGGAATTTTACGAGCAGTACTTC. Protein: CASSQEFYEQYF. The whole variable domain, remainder taken from reference TRBV11-2 and TRBJ2-7, is EAGVAQSPRYKIIEKRQSVAFWCNPISGHATLYWYQQILGQGPKLLIQFQNNGVVDDSQLPKDRFSAERLKGVDSTLKIQPAKLEDSAVYLCASSQEFYEQYFGPGTRLTVT.

This clone was observed a single time. The J gene is TRBJ2-2, the V gene TRBV27, with D possibly being TRBD1 (6 bases). There are 16 residues in the CDR3. Trimming shortened V by 5 bases and J by 4 bases, and 17 bases separated the two germline ends. The V gene's germline CDR1 is MNHEY and CDR2 SMNVEV (reference sequence). CDR3 region: CASSHPGQKVTGELFF. DNA of the CDR3: TGTGCCAGCAGTCATCCGGGACAAAAGGTCACCGGGGAGCTGTTTTTT.

The V call is TRBV10-2, the J call TRBJ2-1; 9 bases agree with TRBD2. Trimming at V came to 5 bases and at J to 4 bases, leaving 15 bases not matched to a gene. The CDR3 contains 18 residues. CDR1 is WSHSY, CDR2 SAAADI, per germline. CDR3 sequence: CASSPYHEIAGDYNEQFF. The CDR3 DNA is TGCGCCAGCAGTCCGTACCATGAAATAGCGGGGGATTACAATGAGCAGTTCTTC.

V usage is TRBV30 and J usage is TRBJ1-2, with 7 nucleotides matching TRBD1. Per the germline V gene, CDR1 is GTSNPN and CDR2 is SVGIG (reference sequence). The J segment lost 8 bases and the V segment lost 0 bases, leaving 9 bases of the junction unmatched. The CDR3 extends over 14 amino acids. The CDR3 region has the DNA TGTGCCTGGAGTGTACAAGCCAGGGGGATCGGCTACACCTTC. Its protein is CAWSVQARGIGYTF.

This chain joins TRBV5-1 and TRBJ1-1; no definite D call. From germline, CDR1 is SGHRS and CDR2 YFSETQ. CDR3 size: 14 residues. V lost 0 bases to trimming and J lost 1 base, with 7 bases between them. In nucleotides, the CDR3 is TGCGCCAGCAGCTTGGAGCTCGAGAACACTGAAGCTTTCTTT. It is translated as CASSLELENTEAFF.

The chain recombines TRBV7-9 with TRBJ1-3; D is possibly TRBD1 (5 bases). Deletions cut 0 bases from V and 3 bases from J, with 12 bases between. CDR3 length: 16 amino acids. Germline CDR1 is SEHNR and CDR2 is FQNEAQ (reference sequence). The CDR3 protein is CASSLAGGGIGNTIYF. The CDR3 bases are TGTGCCAGCAGCTTAGCCGGGGGGGGGATTGGAAACACCATATATTTT. The full variable domain, completed using reference TRBV7-9 and TRBJ1-3, is DTGVSQNPRHKITKRGQNVTFRCDPISEHNRLYWYRQTLGQGPEFLTYFQNEAQLEKSRLLSDRFSAERPKGSFSTLEIQRTEQGDSAMYLCASSLAGGGIGNTIYFGEGSWLTVV.

The chain has TRBV14 and TRBJ2-5, with D unresolved. V lost 5 bases to trimming and J lost 1 base, with 23 bases between them. The CDR3 consists of 18 residues. CDR1 is SGHDN, CDR2 FVKESK, per germline. CDR3 sequence (DNA): TGTGCCAGCAGCGATGACCTGTTGGGTACAGCTCTCCAAGAGACCCAGTACTTC. It codes for CASSDDLLGTALQETQYF.

The genes are TRBV19 and TRBJ1-3, with D unresolved. Per germline, CDR1 LNHDA and CDR2 SQIVND (reference sequence). V lost 5 bases and J lost 5, with 7 bases in between. The CDR3 runs to 12 residues. DNA for the CDR3: TGTGCCAGTAGTGCCAGAAGAAACACCATATATTTT. As protein: CASSARRNTIYF.

The rearrangement uses TRBV30 and TRBJ1-1, with D tentatively TRBD1 (6 bases). The CDR3 runs to 14 residues. CDR1 and CDR2 (germline): GTSNPN, SVGIG (reference sequence). Deletions cut 0 bases from V and 3 bases from J, with 11 bases between. CDR3 coding DNA: TGTGCCTGGAGTGTACCAGGGGTGGACACTGAAGCTTTCTTT. Amino acids: CAWSVPGVDTEAFF.

The V call is TRBV25-1, the J call TRBJ1-2; D possibly corresponds to TRBD1 (6 bases). CDR3 length: 13 residues. V was clipped by 6 bases and J by 5 bases, with 13 bases between them. Germline CDR1 MGHDK, CDR2 SYGVNS. The DNA of the CDR3 is TGTGCCAGCAGGACAGGAGAGAGGTATGGCTACACCTTC. Amino acid sequence: CASRTGERYGYTF.

The chain has TRBV6-5 and TRBJ1-1, with 8 bases matching TRBD1. The V gene's germline CDR1 is MNHEY and CDR2 SVGAGI. Unmatched junction bases numbered 2, after V lost 6 bases and J lost 5 bases. There are 12 residues in the CDR3. The CDR3 region is CASSRGRTEAFF. In nucleotides, the CDR3 is TGTGCCAGCAGCAGGGGGCGGACTGAAGCTTTCTTT.

This sequence joins TRBV21-1 and TRBJ1-1. TRBV21-1 is shown as a pseudogene. This CDR3 spans 16 amino acids. For the CDR3, the DNA is TGTGCCGGGAGACAACACCGCACCCTCATGAACACTGAAGCTTTCTTT. Translated: CAGRQHRTLMNTEAFF.

This sequence joins TRBV5-6 and TRBJ1-2, with TRBD1 identical over 8 bases. V shed 1 base and J 6 bases; nucleotides not matched to a gene: 2. The CDR3 contains 13 residues. CDR1 and CDR2 (germline): SGHDT, YYEEEE. The CDR3 sequence is CASSLQGADGYTF. The CDR3 coding sequence is TGTGCCAGCAGCTTGCAGGGGGCAGATGGCTACACCTTC.

The V gene is TRBV6-6, the J gene TRBJ1-3, with D uncertain. Germline loops: CDR1 MNHNY, CDR2 SVGAGI (reference sequence). This CDR3 contains 16 residues. V was cut by 2 bases and J by 0 bases, with 11 bases left in between. In nucleotides, the CDR3 is TGTGCCAGCAGTTACGGTTTGACACCCTCTGGAAACACCATATATTTT. This translates into CASSYGLTPSGNTIYF.